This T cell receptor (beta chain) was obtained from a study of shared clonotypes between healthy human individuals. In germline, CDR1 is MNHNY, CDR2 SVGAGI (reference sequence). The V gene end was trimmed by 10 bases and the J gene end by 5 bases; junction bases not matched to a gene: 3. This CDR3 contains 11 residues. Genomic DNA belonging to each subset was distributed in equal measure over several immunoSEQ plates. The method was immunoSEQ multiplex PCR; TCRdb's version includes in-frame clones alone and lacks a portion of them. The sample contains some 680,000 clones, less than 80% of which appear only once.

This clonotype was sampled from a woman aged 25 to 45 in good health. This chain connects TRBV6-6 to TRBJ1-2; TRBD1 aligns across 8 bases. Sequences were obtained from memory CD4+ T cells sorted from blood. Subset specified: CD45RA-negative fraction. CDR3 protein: CATTGEYGYTF. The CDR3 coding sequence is TGTGCCACGACAGGGGAGTATGGCTACACCTTC.